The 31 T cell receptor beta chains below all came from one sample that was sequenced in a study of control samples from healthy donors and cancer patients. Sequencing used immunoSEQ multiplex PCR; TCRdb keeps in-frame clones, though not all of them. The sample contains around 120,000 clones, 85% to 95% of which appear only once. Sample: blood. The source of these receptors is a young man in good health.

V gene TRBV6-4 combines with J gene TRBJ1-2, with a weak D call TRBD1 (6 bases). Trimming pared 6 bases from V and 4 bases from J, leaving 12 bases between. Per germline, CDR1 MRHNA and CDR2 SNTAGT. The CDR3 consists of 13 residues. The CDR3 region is CASRQGNAYGYTF. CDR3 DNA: TGTGCCAGCAGACAGGGTAACGCCTATGGCTACACCTTC.

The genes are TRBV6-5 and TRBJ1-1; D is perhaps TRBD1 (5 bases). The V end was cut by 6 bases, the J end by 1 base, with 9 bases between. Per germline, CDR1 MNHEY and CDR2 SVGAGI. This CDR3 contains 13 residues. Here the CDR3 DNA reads TGTGCCAGCAGCAAGGGGTCGAACACTGAAGCTTTCTTT. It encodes CASSKGSNTEAFF.

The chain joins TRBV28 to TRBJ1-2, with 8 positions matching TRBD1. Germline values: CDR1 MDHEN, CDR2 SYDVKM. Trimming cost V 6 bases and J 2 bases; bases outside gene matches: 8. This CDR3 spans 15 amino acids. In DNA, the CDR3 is TGTGCCAGCAGACGTAACAGGGGGTCAAACTATGGCTACACCTTC. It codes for CASRRNRGSNYGYTF.

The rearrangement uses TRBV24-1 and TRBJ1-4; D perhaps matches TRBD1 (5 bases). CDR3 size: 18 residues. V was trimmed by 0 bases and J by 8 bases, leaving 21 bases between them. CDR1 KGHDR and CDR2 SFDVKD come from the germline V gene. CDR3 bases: TGTGCCACCAGTGATTTGCTCCGGTTGTCGGGGGTAGGCGAAAAACTGTTTTTT. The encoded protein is CATSDLLRLSGVGEKLFF.

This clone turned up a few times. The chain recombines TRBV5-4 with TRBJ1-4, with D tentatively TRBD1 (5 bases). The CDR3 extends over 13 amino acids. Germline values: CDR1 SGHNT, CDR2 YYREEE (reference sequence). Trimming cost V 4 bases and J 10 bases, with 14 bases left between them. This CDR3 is CASSPGTGVKLFF. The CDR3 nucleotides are TGTGCCAGCAGCCCCGGGACCGGAGTAAAACTGTTTTTT.

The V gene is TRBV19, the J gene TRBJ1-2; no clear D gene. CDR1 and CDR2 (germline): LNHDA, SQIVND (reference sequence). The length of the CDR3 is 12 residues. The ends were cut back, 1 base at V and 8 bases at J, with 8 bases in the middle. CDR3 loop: CASSIGIDGYTF. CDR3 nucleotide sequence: TGTGCCAGTAGTATAGGCATCGACGGCTACACCTTC.

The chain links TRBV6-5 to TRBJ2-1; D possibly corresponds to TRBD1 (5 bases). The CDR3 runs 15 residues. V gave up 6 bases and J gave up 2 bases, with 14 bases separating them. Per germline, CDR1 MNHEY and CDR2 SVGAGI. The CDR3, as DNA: TGTGCCAGCAGCCGAGACAGTGAGGCCTACAATGAGCAGTTCTTC. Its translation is CASSRDSEAYNEQFF.

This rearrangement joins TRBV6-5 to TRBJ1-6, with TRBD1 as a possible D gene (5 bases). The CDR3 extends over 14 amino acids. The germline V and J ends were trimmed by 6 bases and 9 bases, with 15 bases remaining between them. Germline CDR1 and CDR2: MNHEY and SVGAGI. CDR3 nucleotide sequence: TGTGCCAGCAGCGGGACTCCTGGAGCTTCACCCCTCCACTTT. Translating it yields CASSGTPGASPLHF.

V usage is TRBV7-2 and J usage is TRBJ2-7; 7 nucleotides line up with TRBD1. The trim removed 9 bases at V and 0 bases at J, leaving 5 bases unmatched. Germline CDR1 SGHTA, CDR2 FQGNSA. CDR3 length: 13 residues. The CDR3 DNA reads TGTGCCAGTATACAGGGGAGCTCCTACGAGCAGTACTTC. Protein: CASIQGSSYEQYF.

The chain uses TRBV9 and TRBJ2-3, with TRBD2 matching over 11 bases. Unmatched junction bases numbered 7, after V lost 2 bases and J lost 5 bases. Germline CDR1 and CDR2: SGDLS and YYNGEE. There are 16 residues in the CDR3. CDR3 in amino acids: CASSVISGGAGDTQYF. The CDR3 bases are TGTGCCAGCAGCGTGATTAGCGGGGGGGCGGGAGATACGCAGTATTTT.

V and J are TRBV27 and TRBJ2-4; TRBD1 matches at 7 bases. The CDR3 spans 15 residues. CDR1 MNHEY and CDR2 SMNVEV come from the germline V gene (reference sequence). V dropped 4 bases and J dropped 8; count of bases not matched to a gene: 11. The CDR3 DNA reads TGTGCCAGCAGTTCTCGAAAGTGGGACAGAGACATTCAGTACTTC. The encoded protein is CASSSRKWDRDIQYF.

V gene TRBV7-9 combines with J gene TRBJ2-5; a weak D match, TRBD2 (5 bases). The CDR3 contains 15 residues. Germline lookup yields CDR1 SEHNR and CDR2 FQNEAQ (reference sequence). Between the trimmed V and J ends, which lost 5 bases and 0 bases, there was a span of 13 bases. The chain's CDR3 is CASSASAGDQETQYF. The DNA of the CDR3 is TGTGCCAGCAGCGCCTCGGCCGGGGACCAAGAGACCCAGTACTTC. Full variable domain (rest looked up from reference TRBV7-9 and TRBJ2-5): DTGVSQNPRHKITKRGQNVTFRCDPISEHNRLYWYRQTLGQGPEFLTYFQNEAQLEKSRLLSDRFSAERPKGSFSTLEIQRTEQGDSAMYLCASSASAGDQETQYFGPGTRLLVL.

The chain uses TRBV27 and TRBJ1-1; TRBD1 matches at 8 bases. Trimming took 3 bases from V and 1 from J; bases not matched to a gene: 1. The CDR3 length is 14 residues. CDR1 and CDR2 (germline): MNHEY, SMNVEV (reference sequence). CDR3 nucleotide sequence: TGTGCCAGCAGTTTGGGGACAGGGAACACTGAAGCTTTCTTT. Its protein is CASSLGTGNTEAFF.

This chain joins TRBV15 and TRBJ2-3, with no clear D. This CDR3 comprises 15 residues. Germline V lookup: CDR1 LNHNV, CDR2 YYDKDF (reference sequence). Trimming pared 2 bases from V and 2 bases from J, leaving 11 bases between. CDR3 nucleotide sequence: TGTGCCACCAGCAGACCTAACTCGCTCACAGATACGCAGTATTTT. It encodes CATSRPNSLTDTQYF.

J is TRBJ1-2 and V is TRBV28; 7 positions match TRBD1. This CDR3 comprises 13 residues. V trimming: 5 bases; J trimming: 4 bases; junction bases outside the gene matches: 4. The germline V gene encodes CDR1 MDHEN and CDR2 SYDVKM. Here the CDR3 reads CASSVGDSYGYTF. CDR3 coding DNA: TGTGCCAGCAGTGTGGGGGACAGCTATGGCTACACCTTC.

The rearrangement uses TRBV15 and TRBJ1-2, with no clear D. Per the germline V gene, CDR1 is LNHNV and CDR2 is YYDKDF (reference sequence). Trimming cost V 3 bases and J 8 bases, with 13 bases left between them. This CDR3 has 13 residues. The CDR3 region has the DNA TGTGCCACCAGCAGGCTCATGGAGCAAGGCTACACCTTC. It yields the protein CATSRLMEQGYTF.

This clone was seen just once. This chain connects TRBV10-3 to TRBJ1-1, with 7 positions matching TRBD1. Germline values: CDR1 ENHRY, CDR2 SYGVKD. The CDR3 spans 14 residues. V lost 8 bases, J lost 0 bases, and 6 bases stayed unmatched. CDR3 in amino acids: CAIGRQGLNTEAFF. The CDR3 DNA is TGTGCCATCGGCCGACAGGGACTGAACACTGAAGCTTTCTTT.

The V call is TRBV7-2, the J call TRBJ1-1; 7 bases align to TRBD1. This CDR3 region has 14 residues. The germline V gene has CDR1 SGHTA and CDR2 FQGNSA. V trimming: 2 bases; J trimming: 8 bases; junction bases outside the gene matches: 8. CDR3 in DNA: TGTGCCAGCAGCTTAACCGCAGGGGGAGGCGAAGCTTTCTTT. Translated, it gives CASSLTAGGGEAFF.

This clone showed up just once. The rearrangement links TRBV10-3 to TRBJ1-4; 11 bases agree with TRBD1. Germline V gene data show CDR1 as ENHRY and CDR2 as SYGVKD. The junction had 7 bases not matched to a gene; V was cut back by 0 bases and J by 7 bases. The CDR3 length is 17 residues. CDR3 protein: CAISESRTGGVLEKLFF. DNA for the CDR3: TGTGCCATCAGTGAGTCTAGGACAGGGGGCGTTCTTGAAAAACTGTTTTTT.

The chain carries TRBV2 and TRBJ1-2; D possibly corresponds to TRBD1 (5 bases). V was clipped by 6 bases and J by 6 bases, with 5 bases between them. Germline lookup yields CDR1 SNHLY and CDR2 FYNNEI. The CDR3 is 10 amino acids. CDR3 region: CASRGDGYTF. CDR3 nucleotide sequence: TGTGCCAGCAGGGGGGATGGCTACACCTTC.

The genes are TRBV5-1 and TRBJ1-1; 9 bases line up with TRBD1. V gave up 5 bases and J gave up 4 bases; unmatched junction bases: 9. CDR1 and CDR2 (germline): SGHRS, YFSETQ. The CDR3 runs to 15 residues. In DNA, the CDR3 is TGCGCCAGCAGAAATGGGCCGGGACAGGGCACTGAAGCTTTCTTT. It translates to CASRNGPGQGTEAFF.

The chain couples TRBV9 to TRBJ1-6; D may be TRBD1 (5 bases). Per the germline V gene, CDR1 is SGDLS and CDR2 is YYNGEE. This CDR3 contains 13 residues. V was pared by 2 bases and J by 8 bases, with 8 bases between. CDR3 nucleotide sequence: TGTGCCAGCAGCGTGACAGTGGATTCACCCCTCCACTTT. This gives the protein CASSVTVDSPLHF. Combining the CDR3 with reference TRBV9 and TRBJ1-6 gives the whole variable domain DSGVTQTPKHLITATGQRVTLRCSPRSGDLSVYWYQQSLDQGLQFLIQYYNGEERAKGNILERFSAQQFPDLHSELNLSSLELGDSALYFCASSVTVDSPLHFGNGTRLTVT.

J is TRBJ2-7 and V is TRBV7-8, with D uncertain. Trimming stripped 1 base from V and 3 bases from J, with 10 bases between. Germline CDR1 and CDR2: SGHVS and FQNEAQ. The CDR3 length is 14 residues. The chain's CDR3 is CASSLVGLFYEQYF. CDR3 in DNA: TGTGCCAGCAGCTTAGTAGGTCTGTTCTACGAGCAGTACTTC.

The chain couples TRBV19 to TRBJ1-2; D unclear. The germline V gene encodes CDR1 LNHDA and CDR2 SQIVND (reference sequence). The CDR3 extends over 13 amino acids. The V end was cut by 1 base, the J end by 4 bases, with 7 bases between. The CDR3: CASSIGVRYGYTF. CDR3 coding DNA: TGTGCCAGTAGTATAGGGGTGCGCTATGGCTACACCTTC.

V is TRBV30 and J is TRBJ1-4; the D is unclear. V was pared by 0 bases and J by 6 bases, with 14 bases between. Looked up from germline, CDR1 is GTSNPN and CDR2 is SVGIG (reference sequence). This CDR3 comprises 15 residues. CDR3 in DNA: TGTGCCTGGAGTGTACGAGGATCCCGATATGAAAAACTGTTTTTT. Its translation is CAWSVRGSRYEKLFF. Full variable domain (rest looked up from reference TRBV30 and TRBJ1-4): SQTIHQWPATLVQPVGSPLSLECTVEGTSNPNLYWYRQAAGRGLQLLFYSVGIGQISSEVPQNLSASRPQDRQFILSSKKLLLSDSGFYLCAWSVRGSRYEKLFFGSGTQLSVL.

The CDR3 spells CASSLRGQRGYTF. The CDR3, as DNA: TGTGCCAGCAGCTTGAGGGGGCAGCGTGGCTACACCTTC. The chain combines TRBV7-9 with TRBJ1-2; 7 nucleotides match TRBD1. Germline V CDR1 and CDR2: SEHNR, FQNEAQ (reference sequence). The CDR3 runs 13 residues. The ends lost 3 bases at V and 7 bases at J; junction bases unmatched: 5.

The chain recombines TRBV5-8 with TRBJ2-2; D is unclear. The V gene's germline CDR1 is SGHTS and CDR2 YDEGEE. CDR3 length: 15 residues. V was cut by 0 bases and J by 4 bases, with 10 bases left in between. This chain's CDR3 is CASSLGSYGTGELFF. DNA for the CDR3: TGTGCCAGCAGCTTGGGTTCCTATGGCACCGGGGAGCTGTTTTTT.

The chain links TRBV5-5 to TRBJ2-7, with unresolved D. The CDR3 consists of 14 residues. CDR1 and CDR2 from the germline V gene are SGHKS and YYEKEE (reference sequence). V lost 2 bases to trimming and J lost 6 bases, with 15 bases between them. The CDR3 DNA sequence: TGTGCCAGCAGCTTATTCCCCGTGGGAAGCGAGCAGTACTTC. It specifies CASSLFPVGSEQYF.

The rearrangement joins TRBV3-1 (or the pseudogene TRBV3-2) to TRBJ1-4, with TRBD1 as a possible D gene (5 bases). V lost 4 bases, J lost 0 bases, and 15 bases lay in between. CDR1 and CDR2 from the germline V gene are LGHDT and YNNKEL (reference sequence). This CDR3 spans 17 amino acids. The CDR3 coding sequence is TGTGCCAGCAGCCCGAGGTCGGGGCCGGCAACTAATGAAAAACTGTTTTTT. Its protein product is CASSPRSGPATNEKLFF.

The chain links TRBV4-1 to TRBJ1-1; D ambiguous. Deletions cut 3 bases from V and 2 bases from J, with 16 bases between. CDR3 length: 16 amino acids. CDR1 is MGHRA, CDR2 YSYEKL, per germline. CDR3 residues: CASSHRKKQNNTEAFF. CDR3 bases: TGCGCCAGCAGCCACAGGAAAAAACAGAATAACACTGAAGCTTTCTTT.

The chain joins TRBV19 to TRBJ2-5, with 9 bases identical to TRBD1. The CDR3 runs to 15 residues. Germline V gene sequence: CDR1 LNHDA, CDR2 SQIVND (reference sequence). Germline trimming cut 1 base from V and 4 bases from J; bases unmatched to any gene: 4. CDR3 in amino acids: CASSIGWGQGETQYF. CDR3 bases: TGTGCCAGTAGTATAGGTTGGGGACAGGGAGAGACCCAGTACTTC.